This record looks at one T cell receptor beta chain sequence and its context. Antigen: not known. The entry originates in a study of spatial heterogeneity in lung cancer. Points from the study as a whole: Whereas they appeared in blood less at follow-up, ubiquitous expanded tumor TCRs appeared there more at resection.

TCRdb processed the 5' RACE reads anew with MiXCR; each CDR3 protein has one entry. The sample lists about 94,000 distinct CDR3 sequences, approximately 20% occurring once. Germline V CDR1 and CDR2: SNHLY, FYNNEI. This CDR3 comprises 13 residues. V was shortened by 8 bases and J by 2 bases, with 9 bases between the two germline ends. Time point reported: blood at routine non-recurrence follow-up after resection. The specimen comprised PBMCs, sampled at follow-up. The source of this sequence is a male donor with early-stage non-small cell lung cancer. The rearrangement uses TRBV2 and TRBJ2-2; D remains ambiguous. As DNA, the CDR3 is TGTGCCAGCCAGAAAAGTAACACCGGGGAGCTGTTTTTT. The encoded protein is CASQKSNTGELFF.